A single sample gave rise to the 16 T cell receptor beta chains below, sequenced in a study of identical twins. TCRdb analysed the 5' RACE reads with MiXCR anew, one entry per CDR3 protein. This sample has approximately 670,000 distinct CDR3 sequences, with around 6.1% found just once. Sequenced material: naive T cells sorted from blood. The receptors were gathered from a man aged 18-30 years in good health.

V usage is TRBV7-9 and J usage is TRBJ2-5, with 7 bases that match TRBD1. From germline, CDR1 is SEHNR and CDR2 FQNEAQ (reference sequence). V trimming: 5 bases; J trimming: 3 bases; junction bases outside the gene matches: 6. CDR3 size: 14 residues. CDR3 loop: CASSRQGLEETQYF. The DNA for the CDR3 is TGTGCCAGCAGCAGACAGGGTCTGGAAGAGACCCAGTACTTC.

This clonotype was observed many times. V is TRBV3-1 and J is TRBJ1-1; D is undetermined. Trimming took off 2 bases at V and 1 base at J, with 5 bases between the two ends. The length of the CDR3 is 13 residues. Germline V gives CDR1 LGHDT, CDR2 YNNKEL (reference sequence). The CDR3 DNA is TGTGCCAGCAGCCAATGGAGGAACACTGAAGCTTTCTTT. Translating it yields CASSQWRNTEAFF.

There are a few counts of this clonotype. The V gene is TRBV7-9, the J gene TRBJ1-2; possibly TRBD1 for D (5 bases). Between the trimmed V and J ends, which lost 1 base and 8 bases, there was a span of 17 bases. This CDR3 region has 15 residues. Germline V gene lookup returns CDR1 SEHNR and CDR2 FQNEAQ (reference sequence). The CDR3 here is CASSLGSGPKRGYTF. CDR3 DNA sequence: TGTGCCAGCAGCTTAGGCTCAGGGCCCAAGAGAGGCTACACCTTC.

The sample holds a few counts of this clonotype. The chain combines TRBV7-3 with TRBJ2-3; a weak D match, TRBD1 (5 bases). Germline V gene data show CDR1 as SGHTA and CDR2 as FQGTGA. This CDR3 is built from 16 residues. V was cut by 1 base and J by 4 bases, with 15 bases left in between. CDR3 sequence: CASSLMGQTDPDTQYF. The DNA for the CDR3 is TGTGCCAGCAGCTTAATGGGGCAGACGGACCCAGATACGCAGTATTTT.

This clonotype showed up many times. This chain uses TRBV7-9 with TRBJ2-7; D not resolved. CDR1 is SEHNR and CDR2 is FQNEAQ in the germline V gene (reference sequence). Trimming removed 3 bases at V and 3 bases at J, with 9 bases between. This CDR3 comprises 13 residues. The CDR3 loop reads CASSFSRSYEQYF. CDR3 nucleotide sequence: TGTGCCAGCAGCTTTAGTAGAAGCTACGAGCAGTACTTC.

This sequence joins TRBV14 and TRBJ2-3; perhaps TRBD1 as D (6 bases). The V gene's germline CDR1 is SGHDN and CDR2 FVKESK. Trimming pared 0 bases from V and 1 base from J, leaving 23 bases between. CDR3 length equals 20 residues. This CDR3 reads CASSQDGWGPGVDRTDTQYF. The DNA for the CDR3 is TGTGCCAGCAGCCAAGATGGGTGGGGGCCCGGAGTAGACCGCACAGATACGCAGTATTTT.

This clonotype was observed at least ten times. The chain combines TRBV29-1 with TRBJ2-2; 9 bases match TRBD2. V lost 2 bases and J lost 4; bases outside the gene matches: 8. The germline gives CDR1 SQVTM, CDR2 ANQGSEA. The CDR3 loop spans 16 amino acids. The CDR3 sequence: CSVELLREGSTGELFF. CDR3 in DNA: TGCAGCGTTGAACTTTTGCGGGAGGGCAGCACCGGGGAGCTGTTTTTT.

This clonotype was recorded at least ten times. The genes are TRBV12-3 or TRBV12-4 and TRBJ1-4; the match to TRBD1 covers 9 bases. V gave up 5 bases and J gave up 0 bases; unmatched junction bases: 10. The CDR3 extends over 18 amino acids. Here the CDR3 DNA reads TGTGCCAGCAGTGAAAAACTCCGGGACAGGGCAACTAATGAAAAACTGTTTTTT. This translates into CASSEKLRDRATNEKLFF.

The rearrangement joins TRBV29-1 to TRBJ1-1, with 7 bases identical to TRBD1. The CDR3 covers 13 residues. With 1 base clipped from V and 4 bases from J, the junction kept 3 bases outside the gene matches. Germline values: CDR1 SQVTM, CDR2 ANQGSEA. The CDR3 here is CSVEGQGFTEAFF. As DNA, the CDR3 is TGCAGCGTTGAAGGACAGGGCTTCACTGAAGCTTTCTTT.

This clonotype was observed at least ten times. The chain combines TRBV29-1 with TRBJ1-1; 10 bases agree with TRBD1. The CDR3 has 16 residues. CDR1 SQVTM and CDR2 ANQGSEA come from the germline V gene. Trimming cost V 6 bases and J 1 base; bases outside gene matches: 11. Here the CDR3 reads CSVSGTGDAANTEAFF. In DNA, the CDR3 is TGCAGCGTCTCCGGGACAGGGGATGCGGCGAACACTGAAGCTTTCTTT.

The table lists this clonotype with a few counts. This chain joins TRBV11-2 and TRBJ2-5, with D tentatively TRBD2 (5 bases). Germline CDR1 SGHAT, CDR2 FQNNGV. CDR3 size: 15 residues. The ends were cut back, 1 base at V and 3 bases at J, with 12 bases in the middle. For the CDR3, the DNA is TGTGCCAGCAGCTTAGGGAACGTCGGGAAAGAGACCCAGTACTTC. This encodes CASSLGNVGKETQYF.

This clonotype was seen a few times. The chain recombines TRBV27 with TRBJ2-7; 11 nucleotides line up with TRBD2. The V and J ends lost 4 bases and 3 bases, in that order; junction bases with no gene match: 8. The CDR3 extends over 16 amino acids. CDR1 and CDR2 from the germline V gene are MNHEY and SMNVEV (reference sequence). CDR3 region: CASSSLGTSGVYEQYF. DNA for the CDR3: TGTGCCAGCAGTTCCCTAGGGACTAGCGGAGTCTACGAGCAGTACTTC.

The chain recombines TRBV27 with TRBJ2-1; 9 bases are a match to TRBD1. Germline V gives CDR1 MNHEY, CDR2 SMNVEV (reference sequence). CDR3 length: 15 amino acids. The V gene end was trimmed by 6 bases and the J gene end by 3 bases; junction bases not matched to a gene: 6. The CDR3 region has the DNA TGTGCCAGCAGCCTCGGGACAGGGAACTACAATGAGCAGTTCTTC. Its translation: CASSLGTGNYNEQFF.

This clonotype was seen repeatedly, ten times or more. The chain carries TRBV12-3 or TRBV12-4 and TRBJ1-6; D unclear. There are 15 residues in the CDR3. V was cut by 3 bases and J by 7 bases, with 13 bases left in between. CDR3 nucleotide sequence: TGTGCCAGCAGTTTGGGGTTGGTCTTCAATTCACCCCTCCACTTT. Translated, it gives CASSLGLVFNSPLHF.

This chain uses TRBV5-1 with TRBJ2-6; a weak D match, TRBD2 (6 bases). Germline CDR1 is SGHRS and CDR2 is YFSETQ. The CDR3 length is 18 residues. V shed 1 base and J shed 0 bases, with 14 bases lying between them. DNA for the CDR3: TGCGCCAGCAGCTTGACCGGGACTTTCCTCTCTGGGGCCAACGTCCTGACTTTC. Amino acid sequence: CASSLTGTFLSGANVLTF.

This clonotype has only a few counts. The rearrangement uses TRBV7-3 and TRBJ2-1; 10 bases match TRBD2. The CDR3 runs 18 residues. CDR1 and CDR2 (germline): SGHTA, FQGTGA. Trimming at V came to 4 bases and at J to 0 bases, leaving 9 bases not matched to a gene. CDR3 sequence reads: CASSSPHSGRSSYNEQFF. The DNA of the CDR3 is TGTGCCAGCAGCTCCCCCCATAGCGGGAGGAGCTCCTACAATGAGCAGTTCTTC.